A single sample is the source of the 23 T cell receptor beta chains below, sequenced in a study of T cell repertoires in cytomegalovirus infection. No antigen has been assigned to these receptors. TCRdb reprocessed the reads with MiXCR, giving one entry per CDR3 protein. This sample has 250,000 to 300,000 distinct CDR3 sequences; 22% occur once, and the top ten carry approximately 19%. Specimen: cultured PBMCs, collected from culture after CMV antigen stimulation. The receptor source for this set is a human donor in good health (CMV status not recorded). Some clones in this sample may be carry-over from other donors' samples.

The V gene is TRBV10-3, the J gene TRBJ2-3; D may be TRBD2 (5 bases). Germline-derived CDR1 and CDR2 are ENHRY and SYGVKD. Trimming pared 3 bases from V and 5 bases from J, leaving 9 bases between. This CDR3 contains 13 residues. The CDR3 DNA reads as TGTGCCATCAGTGATCCCGGGAAAGATACGCAGTATTTT. The encoded protein is CAISDPGKDTQYF.

V gene TRBV11-1 combines with J gene TRBJ2-1; D gene uncertain. V was shortened by 0 bases and J by 1 base, with 16 bases between the two germline ends. Germline V gene lookup returns CDR1 SGHAT and CDR2 FQDESV (reference sequence). The CDR3 totals 18 residues. The CDR3 region is CASSLAVVLPPSYNEQFF. CDR3 DNA: TGTGCCAGCAGCTTAGCGGTAGTTCTACCCCCTTCCTACAATGAGCAGTTCTTC.

The table lists this clonotype with many counts. The rearrangement links TRBV7-8 to TRBJ1-5, with 7 bases matching TRBD1. CDR3 size: 15 residues. The ends lost 4 bases at V and 2 bases at J; junction bases unmatched: 5. Germline CDR1 SGHVS, CDR2 FQNEAQ. The DNA of the CDR3 is TGTGCCAGCAGCTCCTTTGGACAGGGCAATCAGCCCCAGCATTTT. It yields the protein CASSSFGQGNQPQHF.

The J gene is TRBJ2-3, the V gene TRBV5-1, with a possible D match to TRBD2 (6 bases). The length of the CDR3 is 14 residues. The germline V and J ends were trimmed by 4 bases and 5 bases, with 14 bases remaining between them. Germline V gene data show CDR1 as SGHRS and CDR2 as YFSETQ. The CDR3, as DNA: TGCGCCAGCAGCCCCGGGGGACTTGAAGATACGCAGTATTTT. It translates to CASSPGGLEDTQYF.

This clonotype was recorded a few times. The V and J genes are TRBV28 and TRBJ2-1; tentative D call: TRBD2 (5 bases). Germline V gene data show CDR1 as MDHEN and CDR2 as SYDVKM. Trimming cost V 6 bases and J 4 bases, with 13 bases left between them. The CDR3 sequence is 14 residues long. CDR3 nucleotide sequence: TGTGCCAGCAGGTACAGCGGTACATACAATGAGCAGTTCTTC. Translated, it gives CASRYSGTYNEQFF.

CDR3 amino acids: CSVERDRGRETQYF. The CDR3 DNA reads as TGCAGCGTTGAAAGGGACAGGGGGCGAGAGACCCAGTACTTC. The gene calls are TRBV29-1 and TRBJ2-5, with 12 bases that match TRBD1. This CDR3 comprises 14 residues. Germline V gives CDR1 SQVTM, CDR2 ANQGSEA. The trim removed 2 bases at V and 4 bases at J, leaving 2 bases unmatched.

Details on this clonotype: Just one base apart from a much larger clone, this may be a read error. The chain employs TRBV12-3 or TRBV12-4 and TRBJ2-2; D is undetermined. V lost 3 bases and J lost 1, with 6 bases in between. The CDR3 is 14 amino acids. CDR3 DNA sequence: TGTGCCAGCAGTTTCTGGGGGAACACCGGGGAGCTGTTTTTT. Its protein product is CASSFWGNTGELFF.

This clonotype has ten or more counts. The rearrangement links TRBV6-2 or TRBV6-3 to TRBJ2-4; 8 nucleotides line up with TRBD1. The CDR3 totals 15 residues. Trimming at V came to 6 bases and at J to 7 bases, leaving 11 bases not matched to a gene. Looked up from germline, CDR1 is MNHEY and CDR2 is SVGEGT. CDR3 in DNA: TGTGCCAGCAGCTCCCTGACAGGGGAGAGGAACATTCAGTACTTC. This sequence encodes CASSSLTGERNIQYF.

This clonotype showed up just a few times. V is TRBV3-1 and J is TRBJ2-4; no clear D. The CDR3 totals 14 residues. V was shortened by 3 bases and J by 1 base, with 7 bases between the two germline ends. Germline CDR1 and CDR2: LGHDT and YNNKEL (reference sequence). The CDR3 bases are TGTGCCAGCAGCCAGTGGCGCGCCAAAAACATTCAGTACTTC. The encoded protein is CASSQWRAKNIQYF.

This clonotype turned up a few times. This chain links TRBV12-3 or TRBV12-4 with TRBJ2-1; the D gene is possibly TRBD2 (5 bases). CDR3 length: 13 residues. V lost 6 bases and J lost 8, with 14 bases in between. The CDR3 loop reads CASSQKRRHEQFF. The CDR3 DNA reads as TGTGCCAGCAGCCAGAAGCGGAGGCATGAGCAGTTCTTC.

The chain uses TRBV20-1 and TRBJ2-5, with 7 bases fitting TRBD2. Germline trimming cut 0 bases from V and 2 bases from J; bases unmatched to any gene: 3. CDR1 is DFQATT, CDR2 SNEGSKA, per germline (reference sequence). The CDR3 consists of 14 residues. This chain's CDR3 is CSARDGLEQETQYF. CDR3 DNA sequence: TGCAGTGCTAGAGATGGACTAGAACAAGAGACCCAGTACTTC.

This clonotype was observed a few times. The V gene is TRBV28, the J gene TRBJ1-2; 8 bases are a match to TRBD1. Germline V CDR1 and CDR2: MDHEN, SYDVKM. This CDR3 has 15 residues. V lost 6 bases, J lost 3 bases, and 9 bases stayed unmatched. The chain's CDR3 is CASSPGQGAHYGYTF. The DNA of the CDR3 is TGTGCCAGCAGCCCCGGGCAGGGGGCCCACTATGGCTACACCTTC.

In its sample, this clonotype was seen many times. This chain uses TRBV7-2 with TRBJ2-3; D gene unclear. Germline values: CDR1 SGHTA, CDR2 FQGNSA. Trimming left V 7 bases short and J 3 bases short, with 14 bases between. The CDR3 covers 14 residues. CDR3 amino acids: CASTVDLGTDTQYF. CDR3 DNA sequence: TGTGCCAGCACCGTAGATCTAGGGACAGATACGCAGTATTTT.

The rearrangement links TRBV10-2 to TRBJ2-3; possible D gene TRBD1, 6 bases. The CDR3 length is 16 residues. V gave up 5 bases and J gave up 6 bases, with 21 bases separating them. The germline CDR1 and CDR2 sequences are WSHSY and SAAADI. CDR3 amino acids: CASSTPGTPPQDTQYF. The CDR3 DNA is TGCGCCAGCAGTACCCCAGGGACACCCCCCCAGGATACGCAGTATTTT.

The rearrangement joins TRBV12-3 or TRBV12-4 to TRBJ1-2; no definite D call. The CDR3 contains 13 residues. V was trimmed by 1 base and J by 3 bases, leaving 6 bases between them. The chain's CDR3 is CASSLGVDYGYTF. The CDR3 DNA sequence: TGTGCCAGCAGTTTAGGGGTCGACTATGGCTACACCTTC.

CDR3 region: CASSSRGKGLTEAFF. The CDR3 DNA reads as TGTGCCAGCAGCTCCAGGGGGAAGGGGCTCACTGAAGCTTTCTTT. The V and J genes are TRBV7-2 and TRBJ1-1; 7 bases map to TRBD1. V was clipped by 4 bases and J by 4 bases; unmatched bases: 9. The CDR3 contains 15 residues. Germline V gene lookup returns CDR1 SGHTA and CDR2 FQGNSA.

Turning to this clonotype: At one end, the junction sequence differs from germline, possibly due to a read error. The rearrangement joins TRBV20-1 to TRBJ2-1; no reliable D call. Germline lookup yields CDR1 DFQATT and CDR2 SNEGSKA (reference sequence). The CDR3 runs to 14 residues. CDR3: CSARDRGSYNEQFF. The CDR3 DNA reads as TGCAGTGCAAGAGATAGAGGCTCCTACAATGAGCAGTTCTTC.

The V and J genes are TRBV4-3 and TRBJ1-5; TRBD1 matches at 8 bases. With 4 bases clipped from V and 6 bases from J, the junction kept 5 bases outside the gene matches. There are 14 residues in the CDR3. CDR1 and CDR2 from the germline V gene are LGHNA and YSLEER. The CDR3 protein is CASSRTGQGQPQHF. In nucleotides, the CDR3 is TGCGCCAGCAGCCGGACAGGGCAAGGTCAGCCCCAGCATTTT.

This chain uses TRBV12-3 or TRBV12-4 with TRBJ2-5, with 13 bases aligning to TRBD2. The V and J ends lost 7 bases and 4 bases, in that order; junction bases with no gene match: 6. CDR3 length equals 15 residues. CDR3 sequence reads: CASTILAGGPETQYF. The DNA of the CDR3 is TGTGCCAGCACCATACTAGCGGGAGGGCCAGAGACCCAGTACTTC.

The chain recombines TRBV5-1 with TRBJ2-3; D is unresolved. CDR1 and CDR2 from the germline V gene are SGHRS and YFSETQ. Trimming removed 6 bases from V and 2 bases from J, with 13 bases in between. The CDR3 has 14 amino acids. The CDR3 region has the DNA TGCGCCAGCAAAGGGTCCACGACCACAGATACGCAGTATTTT. This translates into CASKGSTTTDTQYF.

The chain has TRBV24-1 and TRBJ2-3, with TRBD2 identical over 8 bases. V dropped 4 bases and J dropped 1; count of bases not matched to a gene: 6. The CDR3 totals 16 residues. CDR1 KGHDR and CDR2 SFDVKD come from the germline V gene. CDR3 loop: CATSDQMTSGTDTQYF. The CDR3 bases are TGTGCCACCAGTGACCAAATGACTAGCGGCACAGATACGCAGTATTTT.

The chain recombines TRBV18 with TRBJ2-7, with D perhaps matching TRBD1 (6 bases). CDR3 length: 13 amino acids. Per the germline V gene, CDR1 is KGHSH and CDR2 is LQKENI. V dropped 2 bases and J dropped 5 bases, with 10 bases sitting between them. The CDR3 DNA reads as TGTGCCAGCTCACCAGTAGGGGGTAACGAGCAGTACGTC. Amino acids: CASSPVGGNEQYV.

This sequence joins TRBV14 and TRBJ2-1; D is unclear. Germline CDR1 reads SGHDN; CDR2 reads FVKESK. This CDR3 contains 15 residues. Trimming shortened V by 7 bases and J by 5 bases, and 18 bases separated the two germline ends. The CDR3, as DNA: TGTGCCAGCAACTTACCCGGCCCAGCCCACAATGAGCAGTTCTTC. This sequence encodes CASNLPGPAHNEQFF.